The 3 T cell receptor beta chains below come from one sample, sequenced in a study of T cell responses to AZD1222 COVID-19 vaccine. Libraries were prepared by immunoSEQ multiplex PCR; TCRdb keeps only in-frame clonotypes and omits some of them. The data show over 90,000 clones, around 91% seen once. This specimen consisted of peripheral blood, obtained on day 0 of AZD1222 vaccination. Receptors were obtained from an adult in good health.

The chain joins TRBV5-1 to TRBJ1-2; 7 bases line up with TRBD1. This CDR3 comprises 14 residues. After removal of 0 bases from V and 5 bases from J, the junction contained 4 bases not matched to a gene. From germline, CDR1 is SGHRS and CDR2 YFSETQ. Here the CDR3 reads CASSLAGQQYGYTF. The CDR3 nucleotides read TGCGCCAGCAGCTTGGCGGGACAGCAGTATGGCTACACCTTC.

This chain links TRBV29-1 with TRBJ2-3; D unresolved. CDR3 length: 14 amino acids. Trimming stripped 8 bases from V and 9 bases from J, with 24 bases between. Germline CDR1 and CDR2: SQVTM and ANQGSEA. This CDR3 is CSLSFPRKGETQYF. The DNA for the CDR3 is TGCAGCCTCTCATTCCCCAGGAAAGGAGAGACGCAGTATTTT.

This clone appeared once. Compared with germline, one end of the junction differs, possibly owing to a read error. This sequence joins TRBV4-3 and TRBJ1-4; 9 bases agree with TRBD1. The CDR3 runs 14 residues. The germline V gene has CDR1 LGHNA and CDR2 YSLEER. The DNA of the CDR3 is TGCGCCAGCAGCGAAGACAGGGGGGATGAAAAACTGTTTTTT. Its translation: CASSEDRGDEKLFF.